The T cell receptor beta chain described here comes from a study of shared clonotypes between healthy human individuals. Libraries were prepared by immunoSEQ multiplex PCR; TCRdb keeps only in-frame clonotypes and omits some of them. The table lists 2 million to 3 million clones, 80% to 95% of them singletons. Germline V lookup: CDR1 SGHAT, CDR2 FQNNGV. CDR3 size: 14 residues. V shed 5 bases, J shed 2 bases, and the junction held 5 bases outside the gene matches. The sequenced sample was naive CD4+ T cells from PBMCs. This sample's subset: CD45RA+ positively selected. The receptor was derived from a man aged 18 to 29 in good health. Some clones in this sample may be carry-over from other donors' samples. The chain employs TRBV11-2 and TRBJ2-7, with 8 positions matching TRBD1. In DNA form, the CDR3 reads TGTGCCAGCAGCCAAAGGACAGGGACCTACGAGCAGTACTTC. Residues: CASSQRTGTYEQYF.